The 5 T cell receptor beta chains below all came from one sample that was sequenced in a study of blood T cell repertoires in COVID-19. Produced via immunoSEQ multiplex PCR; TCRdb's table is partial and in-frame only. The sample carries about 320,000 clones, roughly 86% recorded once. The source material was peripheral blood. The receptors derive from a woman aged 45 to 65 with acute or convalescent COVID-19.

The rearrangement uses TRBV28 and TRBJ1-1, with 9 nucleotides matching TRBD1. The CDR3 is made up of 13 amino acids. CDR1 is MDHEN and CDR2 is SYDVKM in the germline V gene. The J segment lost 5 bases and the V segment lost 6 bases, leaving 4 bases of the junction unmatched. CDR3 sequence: CASRPGQGTEAFF. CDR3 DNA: TGTGCCAGCAGGCCGGGACAGGGTACTGAAGCTTTCTTT.

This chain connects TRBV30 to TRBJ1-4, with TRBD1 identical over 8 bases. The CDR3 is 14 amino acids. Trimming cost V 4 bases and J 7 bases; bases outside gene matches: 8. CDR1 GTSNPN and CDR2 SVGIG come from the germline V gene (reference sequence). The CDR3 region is CAWTRQGMSEKLFF. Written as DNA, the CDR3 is TGTGCCTGGACTAGACAGGGGATGAGTGAAAAACTGTTTTTT.

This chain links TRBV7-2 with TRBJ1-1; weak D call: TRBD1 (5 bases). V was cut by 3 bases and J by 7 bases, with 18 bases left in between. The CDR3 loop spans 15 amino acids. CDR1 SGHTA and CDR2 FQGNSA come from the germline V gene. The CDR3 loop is CASSFLPPGLIEAFF. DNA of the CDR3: TGTGCCAGCAGCTTCTTACCCCCGGGACTGATTGAAGCTTTCTTT.

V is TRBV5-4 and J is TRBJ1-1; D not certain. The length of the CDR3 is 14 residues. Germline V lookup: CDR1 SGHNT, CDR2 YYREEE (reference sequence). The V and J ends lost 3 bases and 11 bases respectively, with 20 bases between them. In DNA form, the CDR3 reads TGTGCCAGCAGCTCGAGCGGGCCAGAGGTGGGGGCTTTCTTT. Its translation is CASSSSGPEVGAFF.

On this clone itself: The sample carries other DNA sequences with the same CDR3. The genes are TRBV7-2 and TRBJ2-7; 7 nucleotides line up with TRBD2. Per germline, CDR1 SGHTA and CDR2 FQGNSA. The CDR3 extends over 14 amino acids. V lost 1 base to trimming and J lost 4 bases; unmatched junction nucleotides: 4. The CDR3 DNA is TGTGCCAGCAGCTTAGTGGGTAGCGGGTACGAGCAGTACTTC. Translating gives CASSLVGSGYEQYF. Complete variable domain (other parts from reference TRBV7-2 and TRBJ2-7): GAGVSQSPSNKVTEKGKDVELRCDPISGHTALYWYRQSLGQGLEFLIYFQGNSAPDKSGLPSDRFSAERTGGSVSTLTIQRTQQEDSAVYLCASSLVGSGYEQYFGPGTRLTVT.